This T cell receptor (beta chain) came from a study of CD8+ T cells in alopecia areata (dated by TCRdb to between 2018 and 2020). A note on the overall study: High-throughput TCRbeta sequencing was used to examine T cell clonal expansion in alopecia areata in both the C3H/HeJ mouse model and human patients. Scalp clonality was compared among normal scalp (n=4), patchy alopecia areata scalp (n=8), and alopecia totalis/universalis scalp (n=8). On the human side, TCRbeta sequencing was run on scalp tissue and on sorted CD4+ and CD8+ peripheral blood T cells from healthy controls and from alopecia areata patients with either patchy or totalis/universalis disease. RNA was obtained with the PAXgene miRNA kit for fixed scalp, the miRNeasy kit for PBMCs, and the RNeasy kit for mouse skin. Amplification of TCRbeta CDR3 regions was done by immunoSEQ multiplex PCR using 35 Vbeta forward primers and 13 Jbeta reverse primers. Beyond this particular receptor, the publication reports: Compared with normal scalp, lesional scalp, particularly in alopecia totalis/universalis, had higher clonality and more expanded CD8+ clones, which suggests antigenic drive. TCR sequences shared between patients were less clear than in mice, possibly partly because of HLA diversity in the patient population. Scalp TCR repertoire analysis is complicated because resident alphabeta T cells in normal human skin are also sequenced, whereas mouse skin is dominated by gammadelta T cells.

CDR1 and CDR2, looked up from the germline V gene (reference sequence), are LNHDA and SQIVND. From the cysteine up to the phenylalanine, the CDR3 has a length of 15 residues. Only the CDR3 DNA stays, 45 bases, in frame from base 1. Trimming takes 4 bases off V and 0 bases off J; junction bases not matched to a gene: 2. After PBMCs were isolated by density centrifugation and stained for CD3, CD4 and CD8, a FACSAria was used to sort CD4+ and CD8+ T cells. Scalp biopsies and blood samples were provided by unaffected controls. Libraries were built with the immunoSEQ multiplex PCR assay. RNA was extracted from all samples and reverse transcribed into cDNA, which served as template for TCR sequencing. First-strand cDNA was synthesized using SuperScript III with a 2:1 mix of oligo-dT and random hexamers. A synthetic immune receptor repertoire was used to measure amplification bias, and any remaining bias was corrected computationally. Under the source paper's analysis protocol: Raw reads were preprocessed to remove errors, and CDR3 was defined according to IMGT conventions as the region from the conserved cysteine to phenylalanine. Clonality was computed as 1 minus the Shannon entropy, with the entropy normalized by log2 of the number of productive unique TCRs. Scalp TCRbeta sequences were cross-referenced with sorted blood CD4 and CD8 repertoires so that the CD4 or CD8 identity of scalp clones could be inferred. In its TCRdb copy, this immuneACCESS table keeps in-frame sequences only and misses some clones. Where compared with another copy, unresolved V genes explain less than half of these, and the others have no known cause. Clone size and V and J calls were adopted from that table, with D and trimming inferred from the DNA. The sample table lists fewer than 110,000 clones, 55% of them with a count of one. The ten top clones hold around 8.8% of the sample.

In regard to this clone: It lacks a known antigen. The record has no base qualities; no much larger clone is one base away.

In this chain, TRBV19 is recombined with TRBJ1-5; TRBD1 aligns with 8 central bases. This receptor was taken from a human donor in good health. The specimen sequenced was CD4+ T cells sorted from blood. In nucleotides, the sequence is TGTGCCAGTAGTAGACAGGGGTATAGCAATCAGCCCCAGCATTTT. This is translated as CASSRQGYSNQPQHF.